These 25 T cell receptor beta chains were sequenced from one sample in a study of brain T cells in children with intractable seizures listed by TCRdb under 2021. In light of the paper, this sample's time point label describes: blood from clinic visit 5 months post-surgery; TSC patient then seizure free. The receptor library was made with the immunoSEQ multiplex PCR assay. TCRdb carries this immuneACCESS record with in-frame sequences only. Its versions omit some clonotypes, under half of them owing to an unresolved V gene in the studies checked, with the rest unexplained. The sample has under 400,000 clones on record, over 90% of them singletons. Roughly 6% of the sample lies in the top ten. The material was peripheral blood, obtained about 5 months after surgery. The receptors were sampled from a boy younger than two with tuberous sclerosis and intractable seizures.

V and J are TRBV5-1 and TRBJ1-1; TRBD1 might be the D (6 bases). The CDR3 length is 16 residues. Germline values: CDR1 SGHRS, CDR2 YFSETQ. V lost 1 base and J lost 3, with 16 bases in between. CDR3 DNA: TGCGCCAGCAGCTTGTCGGGAGGACGGGGGCACACTGAAGCTTTCTTT. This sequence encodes CASSLSGGRGHTEAFF.

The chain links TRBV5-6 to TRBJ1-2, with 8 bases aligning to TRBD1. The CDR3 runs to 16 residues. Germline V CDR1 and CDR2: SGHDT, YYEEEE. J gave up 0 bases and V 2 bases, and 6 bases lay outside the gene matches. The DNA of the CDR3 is TGTGCCAGCAGCTTTAACGGACAGGGTGCTAACTATGGCTACACCTTC. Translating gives CASSFNGQGANYGYTF.

Here the CDR3 reads CASSLLGDFGTEAFF. As DNA, the CDR3 is TGCGCCAGCAGCTTGTTGGGGGATTTTGGGACTGAAGCTTTCTTT. The rearrangement links TRBV5-1 to TRBJ1-1; possibly TRBD1 for D (5 bases). The length of the CDR3 is 15 residues. CDR1 is SGHRS and CDR2 is YFSETQ in the germline V gene. V was cut by 1 base and J by 5 bases, with 15 bases left in between.

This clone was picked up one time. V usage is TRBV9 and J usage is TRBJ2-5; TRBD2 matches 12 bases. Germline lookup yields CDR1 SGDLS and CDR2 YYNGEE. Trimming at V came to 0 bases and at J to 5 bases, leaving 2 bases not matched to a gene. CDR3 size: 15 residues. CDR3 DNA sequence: TGTGCCAGCAGCGTAGCTAGCGGGGGGGCCGAGACCCAGTACTTC. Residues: CASSVASGGAETQYF.

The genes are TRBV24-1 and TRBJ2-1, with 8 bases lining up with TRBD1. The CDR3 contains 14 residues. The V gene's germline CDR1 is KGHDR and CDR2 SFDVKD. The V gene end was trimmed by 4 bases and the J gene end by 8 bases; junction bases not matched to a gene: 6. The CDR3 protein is CATSETGETDEQFF. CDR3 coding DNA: TGTGCCACCAGTGAGACAGGGGAAACGGATGAGCAGTTCTTC.

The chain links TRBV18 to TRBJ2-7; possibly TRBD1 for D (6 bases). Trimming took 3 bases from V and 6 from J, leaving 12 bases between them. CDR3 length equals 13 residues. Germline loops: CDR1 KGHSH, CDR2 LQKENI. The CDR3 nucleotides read TGTGCCAGCTCACCCTTACAGGGTGGCGAGCAGTACTTC. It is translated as CASSPLQGGEQYF. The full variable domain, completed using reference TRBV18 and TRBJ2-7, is NAGVMQNPRHLVRRRGQEARLRCSPMKGHSHVYWYRQLPEEGLKFMVYLQKENIIDESGMPKERFSAEFPKEGPSILRIQQVVRGDSAAYFCASSPLQGGEQYFGPGTRLTVT.

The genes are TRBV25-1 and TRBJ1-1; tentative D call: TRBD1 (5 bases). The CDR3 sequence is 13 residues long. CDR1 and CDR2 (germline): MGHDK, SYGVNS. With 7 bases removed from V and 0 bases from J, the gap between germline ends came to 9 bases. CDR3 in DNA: TGTGCCAGCATTCAGGGCATGAACACTGAAGCTTTCTTT. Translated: CASIQGMNTEAFF.

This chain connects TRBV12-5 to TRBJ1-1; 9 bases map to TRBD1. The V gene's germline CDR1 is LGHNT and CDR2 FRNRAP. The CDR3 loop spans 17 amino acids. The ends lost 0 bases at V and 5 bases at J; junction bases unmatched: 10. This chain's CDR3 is CASGLVRTGESRTEAFF. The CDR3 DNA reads TGTGCTAGTGGTTTGGTTCGGACAGGGGAGAGTAGGACTGAAGCTTTCTTT.

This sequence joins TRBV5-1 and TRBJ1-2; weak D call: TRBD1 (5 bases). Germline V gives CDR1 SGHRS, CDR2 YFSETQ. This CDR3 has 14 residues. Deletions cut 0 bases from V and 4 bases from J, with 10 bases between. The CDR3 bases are TGCGCCAGCAGCTTGGGACAGACTACCTATGGCTACACCTTC. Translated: CASSLGQTTYGYTF.

CDR3 region: CASSLGRYEQYF. CDR3 bases: TGTGCCAGCAGCTTAGGGCGATACGAGCAGTACTTC. V gene TRBV11-2 combines with J gene TRBJ2-7; D call uncertain. The germline V and J ends were trimmed by 1 base and 4 bases, with 5 bases remaining between them. The CDR3 sequence is 12 residues long. Germline V gene sequence: CDR1 SGHAT, CDR2 FQNNGV.

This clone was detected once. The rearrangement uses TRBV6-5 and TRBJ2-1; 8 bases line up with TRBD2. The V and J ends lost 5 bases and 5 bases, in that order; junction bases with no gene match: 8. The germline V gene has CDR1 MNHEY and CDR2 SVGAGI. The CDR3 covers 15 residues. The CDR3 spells CASSTGTSGDNEQFF. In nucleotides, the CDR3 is TGTGCCAGCAGTACCGGGACTAGTGGGGACAATGAGCAGTTCTTC.

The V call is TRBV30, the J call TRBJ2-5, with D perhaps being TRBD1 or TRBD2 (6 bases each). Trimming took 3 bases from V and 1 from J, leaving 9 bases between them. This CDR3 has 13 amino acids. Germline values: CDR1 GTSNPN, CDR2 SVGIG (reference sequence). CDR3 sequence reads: CAWSGGLQETQYF. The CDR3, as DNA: TGTGCCTGGAGCGGGGGCCTCCAAGAGACCCAGTACTTC.

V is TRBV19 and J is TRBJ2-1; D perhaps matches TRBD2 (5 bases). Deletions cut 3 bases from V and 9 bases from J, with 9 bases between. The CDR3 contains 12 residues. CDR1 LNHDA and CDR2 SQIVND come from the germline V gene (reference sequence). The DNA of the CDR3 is TGTGCCAGTAGTATTCCAGCGGCTGAGCAGTTCTTC. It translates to CASSIPAAEQFF.

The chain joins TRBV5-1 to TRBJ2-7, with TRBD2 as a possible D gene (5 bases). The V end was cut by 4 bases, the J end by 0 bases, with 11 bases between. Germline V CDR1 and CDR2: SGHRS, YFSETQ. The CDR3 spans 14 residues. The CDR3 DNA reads TGCGCCAGCAGCCCTGGAGGACTCTCCTACGAGCAGTACTTC. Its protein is CASSPGGLSYEQYF.

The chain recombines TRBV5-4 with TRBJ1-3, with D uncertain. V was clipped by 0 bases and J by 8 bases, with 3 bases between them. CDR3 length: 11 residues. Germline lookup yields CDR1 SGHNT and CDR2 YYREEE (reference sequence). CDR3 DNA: TGTGCCAGCAGCTTGGGGGACACCATATATTTT. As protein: CASSLGDTIYF.

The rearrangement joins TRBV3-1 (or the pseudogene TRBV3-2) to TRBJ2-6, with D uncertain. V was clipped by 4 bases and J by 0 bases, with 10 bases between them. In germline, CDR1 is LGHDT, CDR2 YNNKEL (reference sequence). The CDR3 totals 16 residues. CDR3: CASSRTGTSGANVLTF. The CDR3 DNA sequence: TGTGCCAGCAGCCGGACGGGCACCTCTGGGGCCAACGTCCTGACTTTC.

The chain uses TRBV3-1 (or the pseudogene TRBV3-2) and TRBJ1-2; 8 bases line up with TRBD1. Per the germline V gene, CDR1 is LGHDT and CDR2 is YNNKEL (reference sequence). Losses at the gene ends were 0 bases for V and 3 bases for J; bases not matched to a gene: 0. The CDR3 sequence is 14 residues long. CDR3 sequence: CASSQEGQDYGYTF. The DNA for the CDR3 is TGTGCCAGCAGCCAAGAGGGACAGGACTATGGCTACACCTTC.

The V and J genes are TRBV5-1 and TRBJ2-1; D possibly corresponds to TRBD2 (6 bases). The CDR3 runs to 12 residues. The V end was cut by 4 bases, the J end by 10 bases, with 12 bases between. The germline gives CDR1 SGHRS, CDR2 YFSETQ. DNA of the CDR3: TGCGCCAGCAGCCGTAGCGGAGTGGAGCAGTTCTTC. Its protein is CASSRSGVEQFF.

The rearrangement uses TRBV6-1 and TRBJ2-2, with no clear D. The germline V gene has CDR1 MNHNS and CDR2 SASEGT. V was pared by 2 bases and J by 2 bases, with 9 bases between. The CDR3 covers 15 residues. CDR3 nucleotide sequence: TGTGCCAGCAGTGAACCCGGCAAAAACACCGGGGAGCTGTTTTTT. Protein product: CASSEPGKNTGELFF.

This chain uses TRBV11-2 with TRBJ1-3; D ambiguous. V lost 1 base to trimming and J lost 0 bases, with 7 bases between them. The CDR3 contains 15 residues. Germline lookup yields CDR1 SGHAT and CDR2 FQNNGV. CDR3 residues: CASSLVRDSGNTIYF. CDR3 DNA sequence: TGTGCCAGCAGCTTAGTCCGAGACTCTGGAAACACCATATATTTT.

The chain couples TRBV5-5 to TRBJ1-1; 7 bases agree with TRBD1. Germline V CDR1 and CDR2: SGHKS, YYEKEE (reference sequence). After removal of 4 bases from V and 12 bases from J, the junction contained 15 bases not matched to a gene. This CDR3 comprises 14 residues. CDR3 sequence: CASSTPGQAGVPFF. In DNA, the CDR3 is TGTGCCAGCAGCACGCCTGGACAGGCGGGAGTGCCTTTCTTT.

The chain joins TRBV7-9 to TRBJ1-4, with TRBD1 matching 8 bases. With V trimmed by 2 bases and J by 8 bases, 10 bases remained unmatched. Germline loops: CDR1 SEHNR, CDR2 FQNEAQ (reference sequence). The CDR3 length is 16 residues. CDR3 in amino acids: CASSLTYRGDWEKLFF. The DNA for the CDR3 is TGTGCCAGCAGCTTAACCTACAGGGGGGATTGGGAAAAACTGTTTTTT.

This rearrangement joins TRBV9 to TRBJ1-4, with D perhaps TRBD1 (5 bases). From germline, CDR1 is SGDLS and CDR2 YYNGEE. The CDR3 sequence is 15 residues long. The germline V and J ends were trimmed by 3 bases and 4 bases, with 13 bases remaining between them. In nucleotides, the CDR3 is TGTGCCAGCAGCGGAGAAGACAGCGATAATGAAAAACTGTTTTTT. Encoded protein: CASSGEDSDNEKLFF.

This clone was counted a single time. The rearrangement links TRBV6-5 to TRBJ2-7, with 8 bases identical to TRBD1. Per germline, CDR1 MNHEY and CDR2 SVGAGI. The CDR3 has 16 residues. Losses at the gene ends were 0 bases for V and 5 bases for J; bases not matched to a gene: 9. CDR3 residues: CASSYSLAGTGHEQYF. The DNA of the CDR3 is TGTGCCAGCAGTTACTCTCTAGCAGGGACAGGCCACGAGCAGTACTTC.

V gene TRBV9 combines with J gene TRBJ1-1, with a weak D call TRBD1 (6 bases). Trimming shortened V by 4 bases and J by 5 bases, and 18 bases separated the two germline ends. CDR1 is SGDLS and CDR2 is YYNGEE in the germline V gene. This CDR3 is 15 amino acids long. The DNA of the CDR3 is TGTGCCAGCAGCCCCTATGTGGGGGGGGCGACTGAAGCTTTCTTT. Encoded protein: CASSPYVGGATEAFF. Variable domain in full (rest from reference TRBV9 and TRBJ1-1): DSGVTQTPKHLITATGQRVTLRCSPRSGDLSVYWYQQSLDQGLQFLIQYYNGEERAKGNILERFSAQQFPDLHSELNLSSLELGDSALYFCASSPYVGGATEAFFGQGTRLTVV.